Detailed here is one T cell receptor (beta chain). The antigen remains undetermined. The sample is drawn from a study of shared clonotypes between healthy human individuals. Study-wide context: Per donor, CD8 memory used one plate, CD8 naive used two, CD4 memory used three and CD4 naive used three. Study-wide points: Among the subsets, naive ones generally showed larger estimated richness than memory ones.

It was CD45RO-negative cells, positively selected for CCR7, that made up naive CD8 cells, with terminally differentiated effector memory CD45RA+ cells excluded. This CDR3 is built from 15 residues. Germline CDR1 and CDR2: SEHNR and FQNEAQ (reference sequence). Trimming took 4 bases from V and 2 from J, leaving 12 bases between them. In the authors' workflow: Owing to the provision of junction-only sequences devoid of quality scores by immunoSEQ, filtering differed. Libraries were prepared by immunoSEQ multiplex PCR; TCRdb keeps only in-frame clonotypes and omits some of them. Clonal size and the V and J genes are those of that table, whereas D and trimming came from the DNA. In the table there are fewer than 1 million clones, 90% to 97% of which are singletons.

This chain connects TRBV7-9 to TRBJ2-1, with D maybe TRBD2 (5 bases). The receptor was derived from a man aged 25-45 years in good health. The sequenced sample consisted of naive CD8+ T cells sorted from blood. CDR3 bases: TGTGCCAGCAGCTCTGGTGCTAGCCCCTACAATGAGCAGTTCTTC. Protein: CASSSGASPYNEQFF.